These 28 T cell receptor beta chains share one sample of origin, sequenced in a study of CD8 T cells in ankylosing spondylitis. Study-level results: Ankylosing spondylitis blood appeared to be characterized by a TCR beta motif of roughly eight highly homologous variants.

No antigens are known for them. TCRdb reanalysed the 5' RACE reads using MiXCR and keeps one entry per CDR3 protein. The data contain 200,000 to 250,000 distinct CDR3 sequences, around 7.9% of them seen just once; the ten biggest clones take up 14%. The sample was blood, either unsorted or a sorted T cell fraction (not recorded which). The receptors derive from a male donor with ankylosing spondylitis.

This clonotype was counted ten times or more. This sequence joins TRBV20-1 and TRBJ2-3, with D tentatively TRBD2 (6 bases). V lost 0 bases to trimming and J lost 2 bases, with 15 bases between them. Germline assignment: CDR1 DFQATT and CDR2 SNEGSKA (reference sequence). This CDR3 is built from 16 residues. In DNA, the CDR3 is TGCAGTGCTAGAGATCGTAGCGGCACTTACACAGATACGCAGTATTTT. Protein: CSARDRSGTYTDTQYF.

V and J are TRBV7-6 and TRBJ1-6, with 8 bases fitting TRBD1. Germline CDR1 and CDR2: SGHVS and FNYEAQ. Trimming cost V 2 bases and J 7 bases; bases outside gene matches: 10. This CDR3 is built from 17 residues. The CDR3 sequence is CASSLFELRQGNSPLHF. The DNA for the CDR3 is TGTGCCAGCAGCTTATTTGAGCTGAGACAGGGGAATTCACCCCTCCACTTT. The whole variable domain, remainder taken from reference TRBV7-6 and TRBJ1-6, is GAGVSQSPRYKVTKRGQDVALRCDPISGHVSLYWYRQALGQGPEFLTYFNYEAQQDKSGLPNDRFSAERPEGSISTLTIQRTEQRDSAMYRCASSLFELRQGNSPLHFGNGTRLTVT.

This clonotype was seen many times. V is TRBV28 and J is TRBJ1-5; D is ambiguous. The germline CDR1 and CDR2 sequences are MDHEN and SYDVKM. With 4 bases removed from V and 1 base from J, the gap between germline ends came to 20 bases. The CDR3 has 18 amino acids. Here the CDR3 reads CASSSLRTGWRSNQPQHF. CDR3 bases: TGTGCCAGCAGTTCATTAAGGACGGGGTGGCGGAGCAATCAGCCCCAGCATTTT.

The gene calls are TRBV5-6 and TRBJ2-5; 7 bases agree with TRBD1. Trimming at V came to 1 base and at J to 0 bases, leaving 6 bases not matched to a gene. CDR3 length equals 16 residues. CDR1 SGHDT and CDR2 YYEEEE come from the germline V gene. The CDR3 DNA reads as TGTGCCAGCAGCTTGTCGTCCAGGGGGTACCAAGAGACCCAGTACTTC. Translation gives CASSLSSRGYQETQYF. The entire variable domain, with the rest obtained from reference TRBV5-6 and TRBJ2-5, is as follows: DAGVTQSPTHLIKTRGQQVTLRCSPKSGHDTVSWYQQALGQGPQFIFQYYEEEERQRGNFPDRFSGHQFPNYSSELNVNALLLGDSALYLCASSLSSRGYQETQYFGPGTRLLVL.

The sample holds many counts of this clonotype. The chain couples TRBV7-9 to TRBJ1-4, with D perhaps TRBD1 (5 bases). The CDR3 runs to 14 residues. The germline gives CDR1 SEHNR, CDR2 FQNEAQ (reference sequence). Trimming left V 6 bases short and J 4 bases short, with 12 bases between. In nucleotides, the CDR3 is TGTGCCAGCAGGTCTTCAGGGAGTAATGAAAAACTGTTTTTT. Its translation is CASRSSGSNEKLFF.

This clonotype was counted ten times or more. Here the CDR3 DNA reads TGCGCCAGCAGCCAAGATCCTAGCGGGGAAGCAGATACGCAGTATTTT. This translates into CASSQDPSGEADTQYF. The chain is built from TRBV4-3 and TRBJ2-3, with 9 bases fitting TRBD2. CDR3 size: 16 residues. Unmatched junction bases numbered 5, after V lost 0 bases and J lost 4 bases. CDR1 and CDR2 from the germline V gene are LGHNA and YSLEER.

In its sample, this clonotype was seen many times. The chain employs TRBV7-9 and TRBJ1-1; D call uncertain. The CDR3 contains 15 residues. V gave up 0 bases and J gave up 3 bases, with 11 bases separating them. Germline loops: CDR1 SEHNR, CDR2 FQNEAQ (reference sequence). CDR3 protein: CASSLAFSRDTEAFF. The CDR3 DNA reads TGTGCCAGCAGCTTAGCGTTCTCTCGGGACACTGAAGCTTTCTTT. Filled out from reference TRBV7-9 and TRBJ1-1, the complete variable domain reads DTGVSQNPRHKITKRGQNVTFRCDPISEHNRLYWYRQTLGQGPEFLTYFQNEAQLEKSRLLSDRFSAERPKGSFSTLEIQRTEQGDSAMYLCASSLAFSRDTEAFFGQGTRLTVV.

This clonotype was picked up many times. V is TRBV6-6 and J is TRBJ2-7; D might be TRBD1 (7 bases). The CDR3 extends over 13 amino acids. V lost 6 bases and J 4 bases, leaving 13 bases between the germline ends. The germline gives CDR1 MNHNY, CDR2 SVGAGI (reference sequence). CDR3 sequence reads: CASSKQGRYEQYF. CDR3 DNA sequence: TGTGCCAGCAGCAAACAGGGGAGGTACGAGCAGTACTTC.

This chain links TRBV28 with TRBJ2-2; 10 nucleotides align to TRBD1. The CDR3 covers 15 residues. The J segment lost 7 bases and the V segment lost 6 bases, leaving 8 bases of the junction unmatched. The V gene's germline CDR1 is MDHEN and CDR2 SYDVKM. The CDR3 region is CASSHGQGEHGELFF. The CDR3, as DNA: TGTGCCAGCAGCCACGGACAGGGGGAACACGGGGAGCTGTTTTTT.

The J gene is TRBJ2-5, the V gene TRBV9; D is ambiguous. Germline lookup yields CDR1 SGDLS and CDR2 YYNGEE. This CDR3 has 13 amino acids. V was clipped by 3 bases and J by 5 bases, with 11 bases between them. DNA of the CDR3: TGTGCCAGCAGCGGGTTCCTTAGGGAGACCCAGTACTTC. Protein product: CASSGFLRETQYF.

V is TRBV4-1 and J is TRBJ2-1; 9 bases are shared with TRBD1. The CDR3 is 16 amino acids. The germline gives CDR1 MGHRA, CDR2 YSYEKL. V shed 0 bases and J 7 bases; nucleotides not matched to a gene: 7. CDR3 sequence (DNA): TGCGCCAGCAGCCAAGATCCCACAGGGGGCGGAAATGAGCAGTTCTTC. It translates to CASSQDPTGGGNEQFF.

This clonotype occurred many times. The rearrangement links TRBV4-3 to TRBJ2-5; D is unclear. The ends were cut back, 3 bases at V and 5 bases at J, with 25 bases in the middle. This CDR3 is built from 18 residues. The germline V gene encodes CDR1 LGHNA and CDR2 YSLEER. CDR3 region: CASSQAGPLSIQHETQYF. The CDR3 DNA sequence: TGCGCCAGCAGCCAGGCCGGGCCCCTCTCGATACAACACGAGACCCAGTACTTC.

This clonotype was detected ten times or more. The J gene is TRBJ2-3, the V gene TRBV4-1; the match to TRBD1 covers 12 bases. The germline V gene encodes CDR1 MGHRA and CDR2 YSYEKL. V lost 3 bases and J lost 5; bases outside the gene matches: 9. The CDR3 is 17 amino acids. The CDR3, as DNA: TGCGCCAGCAGCCATAACCGGGACAGGGGGCAGAAAGATACGCAGTATTTT. Its protein product is CASSHNRDRGQKDTQYF.

This clonotype was counted ten times or more. The V and J genes are TRBV7-9 and TRBJ1-1; D remains unclear. Germline lookup yields CDR1 SEHNR and CDR2 FQNEAQ (reference sequence). Trimming removed 5 bases from V and 8 bases from J, with 12 bases in between. The CDR3 spans 12 residues. The CDR3 DNA reads as TGTGCCAGCAGCGGCCGGAACGTAGAAGCTTTCTTT. Translated, it gives CASSGRNVEAFF.

This clonotype was seen more than once but under ten times. V gene TRBV18 combines with J gene TRBJ2-2; D uncertain. This CDR3 comprises 16 residues. Germline lookup yields CDR1 KGHSH and CDR2 LQKENI. V was pared by 3 bases and J by 4 bases, with 15 bases between. DNA of the CDR3: TGTGCCAGCTCACCGTATACCGAACAGCTCACCGGGGAGCTGTTTTTT. Its translation: CASSPYTEQLTGELFF.

The table lists this clonotype with many counts. The chain is built from TRBV28 and TRBJ2-7, with 7 nucleotides matching TRBD1. This CDR3 has 14 amino acids. J gave up 6 bases and V 6 bases, and 11 bases lay outside the gene matches. The germline gives CDR1 MDHEN, CDR2 SYDVKM. CDR3 coding DNA: TGTGCCAGCAGATCCCGACAGGGAGTGGGCGAGCAGTACTTC. It translates to CASRSRQGVGEQYF.

This clonotype has ten or more counts. The chain carries TRBV2 and TRBJ2-5; 7 bases are a match to TRBD1. Per the germline V gene, CDR1 is SNHLY and CDR2 is FYNNEI. The CDR3 runs to 15 residues. J gave up 4 bases and V 5 bases, and 10 bases lay outside the gene matches. This CDR3 reads CASSSLTGQAETQYF. For the CDR3, the DNA is TGTGCCAGCAGTTCCTTGACAGGGCAGGCAGAGACCCAGTACTTC.

This clonotype occurred many times. This rearrangement joins TRBV6-5 to TRBJ2-5; 10 nucleotides align to TRBD2. V lost 0 bases, J lost 4 bases, and 5 bases stayed unmatched. This CDR3 is built from 16 residues. Germline assignment: CDR1 MNHEY and CDR2 SVGAGI. This CDR3 reads CASSYSAGGRIETQYF. The CDR3 DNA sequence: TGTGCCAGCAGTTACTCAGCGGGGGGGCGAATAGAGACCCAGTACTTC.

J is TRBJ2-1 and V is TRBV10-3, with D hard to call. The germline V and J ends were trimmed by 0 bases and 4 bases, with 4 bases remaining between them. The CDR3 totals 13 residues. Germline-derived CDR1 and CDR2 are ENHRY and SYGVKD. DNA for the CDR3: TGTGCCATCAGTGAGTCGGGTTACAATGAGCAGTTCTTC. Its protein is CAISESGYNEQFF.

This clonotype was recorded at least ten times. The V gene is TRBV19, the J gene TRBJ2-1; 13 nucleotides line up with TRBD2. The V gene end was trimmed by 6 bases and the J gene end by 1 base; junction bases not matched to a gene: 9. The CDR3 is made up of 18 amino acids. The germline gives CDR1 LNHDA, CDR2 SQIVND (reference sequence). The CDR3, as DNA: TGTGCCAGTAGCACCGGGACTAGCGGGATAAGGTCCTACAATGAGCAGTTCTTC. Encoded protein: CASSTGTSGIRSYNEQFF.

This clonotype was detected ten times or more. The chain employs TRBV10-3 and TRBJ2-1; TRBD2 might be the D (6 bases). The V and J ends lost 3 bases and 7 bases respectively, with 10 bases between them. The CDR3 consists of 13 residues. Germline-derived CDR1 and CDR2 are ENHRY and SYGVKD. DNA for the CDR3: TGTGCCATCAGTGACGGGGGTCGGAATGAGCAGTTCTTC. Amino acid sequence: CAISDGGRNEQFF.

This clonotype has at least ten counts. V gene TRBV7-2 combines with J gene TRBJ1-5, with 7 nucleotides matching TRBD1. Germline CDR1 reads SGHTA; CDR2 reads FQGNSA. This CDR3 is 11 amino acids long. Trimming cost V 0 bases and J 15 bases; bases outside gene matches: 2. CDR3 nucleotide sequence: TGTGCCAGCAGCTTAGCAGGGGGCCGGCATTTT. Its protein product is CASSLAGGRHF. The full variable domain, completed using reference TRBV7-2 and TRBJ1-5, is GAGVSQSPSNKVTEKGKDVELRCDPISGHTALYWYRQSLGQGLEFLIYFQGNSAPDKSGLPSDRFSAERTGGSVSTLTIQRTQQEDSAVYLCASSLAGGRHFGDGTRLSIL.

This clonotype was found many times. V is TRBV7-6 and J is TRBJ1-1; no clear D. The CDR3 has 13 residues. The V end was cut by 1 base, the J end by 5 bases, with 8 bases between. The germline V gene has CDR1 SGHVS and CDR2 FNYEAQ. CDR3 bases: TGTGCCAGCAGCTTAGTCAAGAAAACTGAAGCTTTCTTT. As protein: CASSLVKKTEAFF.

This clonotype was observed at least ten times. Written as DNA, the CDR3 is TGTGCCAGCAGCCCGGGAGGAGGAACCTACGAGCAGTACTTC. This encodes CASSPGGGTYEQYF. This rearrangement joins TRBV3-1 to TRBJ2-7; 7 nucleotides agree with TRBD2. The germline V gene has CDR1 LGHDT and CDR2 YNNKEL (reference sequence). This CDR3 is built from 14 residues. V trimming: 4 bases; J trimming: 2 bases; junction bases outside the gene matches: 5.

This clonotype was counted many times. J is TRBJ2-3 and V is TRBV10-2, with TRBD1 identical over 11 bases. The CDR3 spans 18 residues. Germline trimming cut 1 base from V and 4 bases from J; bases unmatched to any gene: 10. Germline CDR1 and CDR2: WSHSY and SAAADI. In nucleotides, the CDR3 is TGCGCCAGCAGTGAGTACACCGGGACAGGGGGACTGGCAGATACGCAGTATTTT. It codes for CASSEYTGTGGLADTQYF.

This clonotype was found many times. J is TRBJ2-7 and V is TRBV4-3; D gene unclear. V was pared by 3 bases and J by 0 bases, with 6 bases between. CDR1 LGHNA and CDR2 YSLEER come from the germline V gene. CDR3 length: 13 amino acids. CDR3 DNA: TGCGCCAGCAGCCAGGGCAGCTCCTACGAGCAGTACTTC. As protein: CASSQGSSYEQYF.

There are many counts of this clonotype. The rearrangement joins TRBV20-1 to TRBJ2-7; D is unresolved. The CDR3 is made up of 13 amino acids. The V end was cut by 0 bases, the J end by 2 bases, with 8 bases between. Germline CDR1 and CDR2: DFQATT and SNEGSKA (reference sequence). Here the CDR3 DNA reads TGCAGTGCTAGAGACAGGTTTCCCTACGAGCAGTACTTC. As protein: CSARDRFPYEQYF.

There are many counts of this clonotype. The chain is built from TRBV28 and TRBJ2-7; D possibly corresponds to TRBD2 (5 bases). Deletions cut 3 bases from V and 0 bases from J, with 9 bases between. CDR1 and CDR2 from the germline V gene are MDHEN and SYDVKM. The CDR3 is 14 amino acids. The DNA of the CDR3 is TGTGCCAGCAGTTTGCGGGCCGCCTCCTACGAGCAGTACTTC. Translating gives CASSLRAASYEQYF.